This T cell receptor beta chain originates from a study of blood T cell repertoires in COVID-19. Study-level information: COVID-19 samples from acute and convalescent phases originated in the United States, Italy and Spain. PBMCs, B-cell-depleted T cells, or T cells were the source of the cDNA or gDNA that made up the material.

V lost 9 bases, J lost 10 bases, and 15 bases stayed unmatched. Germline loops: CDR1 WSHSY, CDR2 SAAADI. The CDR3 runs 14 residues. Followed longitudinally, the Seattle patients had been enrolled during active infection. Per the authors' pipeline: Amplification from reference gene primers served as the basis for estimated nucleated cell counts. Profiled with immunoSEQ multiplex PCR; TCRdb holds only in-frame clones, not every one. Clone size and V and J calls were adopted from that table, with D and trimming inferred from the DNA. The sample contains 400,000 or so clones, about 87% of which appear only once.

The sequenced sample consisted of peripheral blood. The J gene is TRBJ1-3, the V gene TRBV10-2; 7 bases are a match to TRBD1. The clonotype comes from a man aged 18 to 29 with COVID-19, enrolled during active disease. CDR3 coding DNA: TGCGCCAGAAGGACAGGAAGCCTTACCTGGACCATATATTTT. It specifies CARRTGSLTWTIYF.